Presented here are 11 T cell receptor beta chains from one specimen sequenced in a study of blood T cell repertoires in COVID-19. This table comes from immunoSEQ multiplex PCR, and its TCRdb copy is limited to in-frame clones, with some not included. The profile shows over 250,000 clones, about 91% of them singletons. The specimen was PBMCs or T cells enriched from blood (not recorded which). These receptors were obtained from a woman aged 18-29 years who had recovered from COVID-19.

The chain couples TRBV28 to TRBJ2-2, with D tentatively TRBD2 (6 bases). Germline V gives CDR1 MDHEN, CDR2 SYDVKM. V lost 3 bases and J 6 bases, leaving 8 bases between the germline ends. There are 13 residues in the CDR3. The CDR3 region has the DNA TGTGCCAGCAGTTTCGGGGGTCCCGGGGAGCTGTTTTTT. Translating gives CASSFGGPGELFF.

The J gene is TRBJ2-1, the V gene TRBV7-3; TRBD2 matches 9 bases. V dropped 5 bases and J dropped 0; count of bases not matched to a gene: 5. This CDR3 has 16 amino acids. Germline lookup yields CDR1 SGHTA and CDR2 FQGTGA. CDR3 residues: CASSPISGSSYNEQFF. DNA for the CDR3: TGTGCCAGCAGCCCCATTAGCGGGAGCTCCTACAATGAGCAGTTCTTC.

CDR3 in DNA: TGTGCCAGCTCACCGGAACAGGGGGCGGATGAAAAACTGTTTTTT. Translated, it gives CASSPEQGADEKLFF. The chain couples TRBV18 to TRBJ1-4; 9 bases are shared with TRBD1. With 3 bases clipped from V and 6 bases from J, the junction kept 5 bases outside the gene matches. This CDR3 spans 15 amino acids. Per germline, CDR1 KGHSH and CDR2 LQKENI. Using reference TRBV18 and TRBJ1-4 for the parts outside the CDR3, the full variable domain is NAGVMQNPRHLVRRRGQEARLRCSPMKGHSHVYWYRQLPEEGLKFMVYLQKENIIDESGMPKERFSAEFPKEGPSILRIQQVVRGDSAAYFCASSPEQGADEKLFFGSGTQLSVL.

This chain uses TRBV24-1 with TRBJ2-3; 8 nucleotides match TRBD2. CDR3 size: 13 residues. Germline V CDR1 and CDR2: KGHDR, SFDVKD. V shed 6 bases and J 8 bases; nucleotides not matched to a gene: 6. CDR3 bases: TGTGCCACCAGTACAAGCGGGAGCCGTACGCAGTATTTT. Translating gives CATSTSGSRTQYF.

The V and J genes are TRBV19 and TRBJ1-3, with D possibly TRBD1 on 6 matching bases. Deletions cut 3 bases from V and 0 bases from J, with 9 bases between. Germline CDR1 reads LNHDA; CDR2 reads SQIVND (reference sequence). The CDR3 consists of 15 residues. The DNA of the CDR3 is TGTGCCAGTAGTATCCTGGGGGCCTCTGGAAACACCATATATTTT. This codes for CASSILGASGNTIYF. The entire variable domain, with the rest obtained from reference TRBV19 and TRBJ1-3, is as follows: DGGITQSPKYLFRKEGQNVTLSCEQNLNHDAMYWYRQDPGQGLRLIYYSQIVNDFQKGDIAEGYSVSREKKESFPLTVTSAQKNPTAFYLCASSILGASGNTIYFGEGSWLTVV.

This clone was counted a single time. This sequence joins TRBV5-4 and TRBJ1-1, with D unclear. Trimming shortened V by 2 bases and J by 3 bases, and 8 bases separated the two germline ends. The germline gives CDR1 SGHNT, CDR2 YYREEE (reference sequence). The CDR3 runs to 13 residues. CDR3 sequence reads: CASSFPDYTEAFF. The CDR3 DNA sequence: TGTGCCAGCAGCTTCCCAGATTACACTGAAGCTTTCTTT.

The chain couples TRBV5-1 to TRBJ2-5, with 14 bases lining up with TRBD2. V was clipped by 4 bases and J by 1 base; unmatched bases: 9. The CDR3 totals 18 residues. The germline gives CDR1 SGHRS, CDR2 YFSETQ. Written as DNA, the CDR3 is TGCGCCAGCAGCCGACGACTAGCGGGGGGGCCCGTCCAAGAGACCCAGTACTTC. Its protein product is CASSRRLAGGPVQETQYF.

The chain joins TRBV19 to TRBJ1-5; D perhaps matches TRBD1 (6 bases). The germline V gene has CDR1 LNHDA and CDR2 SQIVND (reference sequence). V lost 2 bases, J lost 6 bases, and 11 bases lay in between. The CDR3 contains 14 residues. The CDR3 protein is CASSISLGAQPQHF. In nucleotides, the CDR3 is TGTGCCAGTAGTATAAGCTTGGGGGCTCAGCCCCAGCATTTT.

For the CDR3, the DNA is TGTGCCATCAGACCGGGACAGGGAGGAAACACCATATATTTT. It translates to CAIRPGQGGNTIYF. The chain recombines TRBV10-3 with TRBJ1-3; TRBD1 aligns across 9 bases. The CDR3 loop spans 14 amino acids. CDR1 and CDR2 (germline): ENHRY, SYGVKD. The junction had 4 bases not matched to a gene; V was cut back by 6 bases and J by 4 bases.

The rearrangement joins TRBV28 to TRBJ2-7; D is perhaps TRBD2 (5 bases). CDR3 length: 15 residues. Trimming stripped 6 bases from V and 0 bases from J, with 15 bases between. Looked up from germline, CDR1 is MDHEN and CDR2 is SYDVKM. DNA for the CDR3: TGTGCCAGCAGGAGCCTAGCCAGTTTCTCCTACGAGCAGTACTTC. The encoded protein is CASRSLASFSYEQYF.

The CDR3 region is CASSQAQPRSNEQFF. The CDR3 nucleotides read TGCGCCAGCAGCCAAGCACAGCCAAGAAGCAATGAGCAGTTCTTC. The chain is built from TRBV4-1 and TRBJ2-1, with D unresolved. The CDR3 contains 15 residues. From germline, CDR1 is MGHRA and CDR2 YSYEKL. Trimming took off 1 base at V and 6 bases at J, with 13 bases between the two ends.